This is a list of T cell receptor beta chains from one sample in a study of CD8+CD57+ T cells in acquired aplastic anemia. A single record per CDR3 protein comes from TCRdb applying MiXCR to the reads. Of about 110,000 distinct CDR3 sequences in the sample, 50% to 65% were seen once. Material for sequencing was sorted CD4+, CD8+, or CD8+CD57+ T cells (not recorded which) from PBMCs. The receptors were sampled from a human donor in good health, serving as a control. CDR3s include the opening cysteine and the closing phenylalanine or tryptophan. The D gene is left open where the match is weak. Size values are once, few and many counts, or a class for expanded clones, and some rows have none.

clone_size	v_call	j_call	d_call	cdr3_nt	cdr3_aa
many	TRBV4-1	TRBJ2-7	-	TGCGCCAGCAGCCAAGAAGAGGGCAGGGGAGACGAGCAGTACTTC	CASSQEEGRGDEQYF
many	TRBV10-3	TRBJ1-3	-	TGTGCCATCAGTGAAGAATCCCTGGGCTCTGGAAACACCATATATTTT	CAISEESLGSGNTIYF
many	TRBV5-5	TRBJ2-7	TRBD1	TGTGCCAGCAGCTGGACAGGGGAGATATCCTACGAGCAGTACTTC	CASSWTGEISYEQYF
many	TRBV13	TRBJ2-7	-	TGTGCCAGCAGCTTAGGTCGGGGGAGTACCTACGAGCAGTACTTC	CASSLGRGSTYEQYF
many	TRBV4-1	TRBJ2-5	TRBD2	TGCGCCAGCAGCCAAGATAAACTAGCGGAGGGGACCCAGTACTTC	CASSQDKLAEGTQYF
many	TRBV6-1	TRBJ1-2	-	TGTGCCAGCATCGCACAGGGTCCCTCCTATGGCTACACCTTC	CASIAQGPSYGYTF
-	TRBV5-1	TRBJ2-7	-	TGCGCCAGCAGCTTGGCCCCCTCAGAGACCTACGAGCAGTACTTC	CASSLAPSETYEQYF
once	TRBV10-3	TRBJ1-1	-	TGTGCCATCAGTGAAAGGCAGAACACTGAAGCTTTCTTT	CAISERQNTEAFF
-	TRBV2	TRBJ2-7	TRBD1	TGTGCCAGCAGCGTGGGACAGATAGGCTCCTACGAGCAGTACTTC	CASSVGQIGSYEQYF
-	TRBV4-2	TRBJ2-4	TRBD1	TGTGCCAGCAGCCGGACAGGGGGCGAAGCCAAAAACATTCAGTACTTC	CASSRTGGEAKNIQYF
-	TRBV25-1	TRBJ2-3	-	TGTGCCAGCAGCTTTGGTCGAGATACGCAGTATTTT	CASSFGRDTQYF
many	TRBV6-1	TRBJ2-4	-	TGTGCCAGCATGGGGATAGCCAAAAACATTCAGTACTTC	CASMGIAKNIQYF
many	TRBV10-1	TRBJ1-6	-	TGCGCCAGCAGTGAGTCCCAGGGCGGTTCTTCACCCCTCCACTTT	CASSESQGGSSPLHF
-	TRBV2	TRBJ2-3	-	TGTGCCAGCAACGCCGGGGCCACAACAGATACGCAGTATTTT	CASNAGATTDTQYF
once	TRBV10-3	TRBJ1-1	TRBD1	TGTGCCATCAGTTCTCGGACAGGGTTTGAAGCTTTCTTT	CAISSRTGFEAFF
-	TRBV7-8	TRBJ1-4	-	TGTGCCAGCACCCGGCGGGGGGAAAAACTGTTTTTT	CASTRRGEKLFF
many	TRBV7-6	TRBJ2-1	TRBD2	TGTGCCAGCAGCTTAGGATGGCGGGGGAGCTCCTACAATGAGCAGTTCTTC	CASSLGWRGSSYNEQFF
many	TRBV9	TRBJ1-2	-	TGTGCCAGCAGCGCCTCCAGGGTCAGGGAGGCTGGCTACACCTTC	CASSASRVREAGYTF
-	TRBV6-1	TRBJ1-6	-	TGTGCCAGCAGCCCCGATTCACCCCTCCACTTT	CASSPDSPLHF
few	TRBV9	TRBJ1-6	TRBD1	TGTGCCAGCAGCGACCAGGGGGCGTGGGATTCACCCCTCCACTTT	CASSDQGAWDSPLHF
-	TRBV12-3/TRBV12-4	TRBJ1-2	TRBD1	TGTGCCAGCAGAGGGGGGACAGGGGGAGCTTGTGGCTACACCTTC	CASRGGTGGACGYTF
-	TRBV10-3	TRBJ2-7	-	TGTACCATCAGTGTGGATTACGAGCAGTACTTC	CTISVDYEQYF
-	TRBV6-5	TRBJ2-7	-	TGTGCCAGCAGTTACCGGCAGGAGCCCTACGAGCAGTACTTC	CASSYRQEPYEQYF
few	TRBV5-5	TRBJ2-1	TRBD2	TGTGCCAGCAGCCCCGAACCGGGACTAGCGGGGGACAATGAGCAGTTCTTC	CASSPEPGLAGDNEQFF
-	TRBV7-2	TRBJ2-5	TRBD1	TGTACCAGCAGCGAACAGGGGTGGCAAGAGACCCAGTACTTC	CTSSEQGWQETQYF
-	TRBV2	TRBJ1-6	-	TGTGCCAGCAGTGAATATGGAGCCAGCTCCTATAATTCACCCCTCCACTTT	CASSEYGASSYNSPLHF
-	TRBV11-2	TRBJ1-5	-	TGTGCCAGCAGCTTAGATCTCTGGGGGTTGGAGTCGGGCAATCAGCCCCAGCATTTT	CASSLDLWGLESGNQPQHF
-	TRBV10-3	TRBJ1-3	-	TGTGCCATCAGTGGGTCCCCTGGAAACACCATATATTTT	CAISGSPGNTIYF
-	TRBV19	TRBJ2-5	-	TGTGCCAGTAGTATGGGTCGCGCGGAGACCCAGTACTTC	CASSMGRAETQYF
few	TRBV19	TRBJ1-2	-	TGTGCCAGTACAAGTGACCCAGTGTTGTATGGCTACACCTTC	CASTSDPVLYGYTF
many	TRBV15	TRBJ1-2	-	TGTGCCACCAGGGACCGATCTAACTATGGCTACACCTTC	CATRDRSNYGYTF
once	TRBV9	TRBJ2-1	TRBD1	TGTGCCAGCAGCGTGGACAGGGGGCGAGGTGAGCAGTTCTTC	CASSVDRGRGEQFF
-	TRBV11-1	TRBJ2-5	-	TGTGCCAGCAGCTACGGAGCGTCCTACTTC	CASSYGASYF